The rows below give T cell receptor beta chains drawn from one sample of a study of OX40 agonist ivuxolimab in advanced cancers. Clones were sequenced by immunoSEQ multiplex PCR, and TCRdb holds only the in-frame ones, with some missing. The sample lists approximately 76,000 clones; approximately 85% were seen once. This specimen consisted of CD4+ or CD8+ T cells sorted from blood, obtained in a trial of the OX40 agonist ivuxolimab. These receptors originate from an adult with an advanced solid tumor such as melanoma, head and neck, liver or kidney cancer. Each CDR3 is given with its conserved first and last residue.

V gene: TRBV5-1; CDR3 protein: CASSLGPGYEQYF
V gene: TRBV10-3; CDR3 protein: CAISQSGGAGAKNIQYF
V gene: TRBV2; CDR3 protein: CASRERGVLSYEQYF
V gene: TRBV11-2; CDR3 protein: CASSLGTGGPRGQYF
V gene: TRBV29-1; CDR3 protein: CSVEGGSRSSYEQYF
V gene: TRBV6-5; CDR3 protein: CASSIPGTEETQYF
V gene: TRBV28; CDR3 protein: CASSPAMQGSYGYTF
V gene: TRBV18; CDR3 protein: CASSFRTESYEQYF
V gene: TRBV7-9; CDR3 protein: CASSSRGGWSNEQFF
V gene: TRBV4-2; CDR3 protein: CASSQGLADPGRGETQYF
V gene: TRBV9; CDR3 protein: CASSVRDRLYNEQFF
V gene: TRBV10-1; CDR3 protein: CASSYGAWGYTF
V gene: TRBV7-6; CDR3 protein: CASSLVMGTAGPYEQYF
V gene: TRBV7-8; CDR3 protein: CASSAYRGQETQYF
V gene: TRBV20-1; CDR3 protein: CSATNNEQFF
V gene: TRBV5-1; CDR3 protein: CASSLAGQGAGTDTQYF
V gene: TRBV5-8; CDR3 protein: CASSLEGNTEAFF
V gene: TRBV2; CDR3 protein: CASSDRGGQPQHF
V gene: TRBV11-2; CDR3 protein: CASSLDPREPQHF
V gene: TRBV14; CDR3 protein: CASSQVAGTNTGELFF
V gene: TRBV11-2; CDR3 protein: CASSLMETQYF
V gene: TRBV5-4; CDR3 protein: CASSLGQPQETQYF
V gene: TRBV6-1; CDR3 protein: CASSRGEVEGPQHF
V gene: TRBV6-1; CDR3 protein: CASRQDTGSQKLFF
V gene: TRBV28; CDR3 protein: CASIPGGFNQPQHF
V gene: TRBV4-3; CDR3 protein: CASSQEATPNQPQHF
V gene: TRBV27; CDR3 protein: CASSPRVRGFYNEQFF
V gene: TRBV5-1; CDR3 protein: CASSSGALPSYEQYF
V gene: TRBV7-2; CDR3 protein: CASSRYTGVGSEGGYTF
V gene: TRBV30; CDR3 protein: CAWSVWGGTGANVLTF
V gene: TRBV19; CDR3 protein: CASSISLRENIQYF
V gene: TRBV6-1; CDR3 protein: CASCPSSGNTIYF
V gene: TRBV6-1; CDR3 protein: CASSLTSESTDTQYF
V gene: TRBV15; CDR3 protein: CATSVRTGNTGELFF
V gene: TRBV7-9; CDR3 protein: CASSPWLAGNTIYF
V gene: TRBV5-6; CDR3 protein: CASSRDRGEKLFF
V gene: TRBV6-1; CDR3 protein: CASNLDRNTEAFF
V gene: TRBV25-1; CDR3 protein: CASSDSIRWNEQYF
V gene: TRBV29-1; CDR3 protein: CSVLTWPREEGSYGYTF
V gene: TRBV6-1; CDR3 protein: CASRPDLANYNEQFF
V gene: TRBV7-2; CDR3 protein: CASSSGLAAYNEQFF
V gene: TRBV4-2; CDR3 protein: CASSSQAVGNEAFF
V gene: TRBV6-1; CDR3 protein: CASSLFGDSPQYF
V gene: TRBV19; CDR3 protein: CASRGGPYQPQHF
V gene: TRBV7-3; CDR3 protein: CASSYSGGSTGELFF
V gene: TRBV5-4; CDR3 protein: CASSPPGTRQETQYF
V gene: TRBV30; CDR3 protein: CAWSRSSGETDTQYF
V gene: TRBV5-1; CDR3 protein: CASSLGSGGLTDTQYF
V gene: TRBV14; CDR3 protein: CASSPPGGDGELFF
V gene: TRBV6-1; CDR3 protein: CASSRTGLTDTQYF
V gene: TRBV7-7; CDR3 protein: CASSLEGASYNEQFF
V gene: TRBV7-9; CDR3 protein: CASSSVGVTTSTDTQYF
V gene: TRBV5-1; CDR3 protein: CASSSGPSLNEQYF